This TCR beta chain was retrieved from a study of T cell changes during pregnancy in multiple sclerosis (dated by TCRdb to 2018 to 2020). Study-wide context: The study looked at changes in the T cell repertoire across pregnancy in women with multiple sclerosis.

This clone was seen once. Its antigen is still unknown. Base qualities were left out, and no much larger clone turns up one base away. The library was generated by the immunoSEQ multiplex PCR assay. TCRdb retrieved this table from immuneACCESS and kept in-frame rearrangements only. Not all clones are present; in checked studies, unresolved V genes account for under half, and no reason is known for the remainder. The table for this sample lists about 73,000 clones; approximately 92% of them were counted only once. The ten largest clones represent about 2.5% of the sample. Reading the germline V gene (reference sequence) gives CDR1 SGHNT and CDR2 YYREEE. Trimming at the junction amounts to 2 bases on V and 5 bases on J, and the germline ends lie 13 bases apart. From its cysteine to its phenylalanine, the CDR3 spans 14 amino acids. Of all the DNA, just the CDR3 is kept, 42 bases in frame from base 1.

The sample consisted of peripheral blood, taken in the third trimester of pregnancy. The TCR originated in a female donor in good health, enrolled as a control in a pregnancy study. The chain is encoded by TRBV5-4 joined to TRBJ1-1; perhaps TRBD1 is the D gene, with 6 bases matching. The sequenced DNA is TGTGCCAGCAGCTTCCTCAGGGGAGATACTGAAGCTTTCTTT. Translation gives CASSFLRGDTEAFF.